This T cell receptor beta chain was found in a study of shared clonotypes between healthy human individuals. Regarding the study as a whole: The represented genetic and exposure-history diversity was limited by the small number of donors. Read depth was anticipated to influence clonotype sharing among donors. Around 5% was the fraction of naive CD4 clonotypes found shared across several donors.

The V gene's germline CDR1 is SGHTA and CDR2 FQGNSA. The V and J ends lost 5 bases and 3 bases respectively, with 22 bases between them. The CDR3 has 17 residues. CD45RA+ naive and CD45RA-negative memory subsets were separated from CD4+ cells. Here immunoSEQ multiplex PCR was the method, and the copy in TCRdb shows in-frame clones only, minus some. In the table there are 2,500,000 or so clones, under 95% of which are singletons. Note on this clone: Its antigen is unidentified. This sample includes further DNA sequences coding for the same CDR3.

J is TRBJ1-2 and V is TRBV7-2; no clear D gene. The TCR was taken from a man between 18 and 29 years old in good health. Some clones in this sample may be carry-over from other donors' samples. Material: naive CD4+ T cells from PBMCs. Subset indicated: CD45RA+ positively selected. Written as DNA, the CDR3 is TGTGCCAGCAGCCTCGACGGGCAGGCACGACGGTACTATGGCTACACCTTC. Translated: CASSLDGQARRYYGYTF.